This T cell receptor beta chain comes out of a study of T cell responses to AZD1222 COVID-19 vaccine. Study-wide findings and caveats: Increases in Spike-specific TCR breadth and depth were seen after two AZD1222 doses. Donors were chiefly white British, with a greater number of females, and clonal diversity was perhaps underestimated. Close to half of all spike-specific TCRs reportedly target regions of the variants that are unmutated.

Germline loops: CDR1 MNHEY, CDR2 SVGAGI. The CDR3 has 14 residues. J gave up 0 bases and V 5 bases, and 4 bases lay outside the gene matches. To note about this clone: Its antigen is currently unknown. This same CDR3 is encoded by further DNA sequences in the sample.

Here immunoSEQ multiplex PCR was the method, and the copy in TCRdb shows in-frame clones only, minus some. This table holds about 150,000 clones, roughly nine tenths found once. The chain joins TRBV6-5 to TRBJ2-7, with 7 positions matching TRBD1. The material sequenced was peripheral blood, taken 28 days after the second dose of the MenACWY control vaccine. This TCR derives from an adult who received the MenACWY meningococcal vaccine as a control. The chain's CDR3 is CASSTDRVSYEQYF. CDR3 bases: TGTGCCAGCAGTACAGACAGGGTCTCCTACGAGCAGTACTTC.